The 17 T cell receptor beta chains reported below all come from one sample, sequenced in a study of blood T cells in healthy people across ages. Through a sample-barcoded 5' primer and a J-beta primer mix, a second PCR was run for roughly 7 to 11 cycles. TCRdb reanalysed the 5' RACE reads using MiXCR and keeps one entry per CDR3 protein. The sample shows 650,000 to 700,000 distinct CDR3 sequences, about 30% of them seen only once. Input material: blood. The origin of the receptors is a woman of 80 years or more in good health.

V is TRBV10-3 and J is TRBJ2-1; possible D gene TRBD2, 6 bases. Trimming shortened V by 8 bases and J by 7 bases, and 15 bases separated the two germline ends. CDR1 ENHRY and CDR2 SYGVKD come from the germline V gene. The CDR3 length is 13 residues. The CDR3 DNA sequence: TGTGCCATCGGGGACTCAGCTCGAAATGAGCAGTTCTTC. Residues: CAIGDSARNEQFF.

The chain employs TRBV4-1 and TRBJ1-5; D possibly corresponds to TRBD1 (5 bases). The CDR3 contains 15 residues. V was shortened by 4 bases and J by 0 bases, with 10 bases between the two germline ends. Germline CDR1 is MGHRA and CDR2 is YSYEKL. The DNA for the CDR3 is TGCGCCAGCAGCCGGGAAAGGGGTAGCAATCAGCCCCAGCATTTT. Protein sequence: CASSRERGSNQPQHF.

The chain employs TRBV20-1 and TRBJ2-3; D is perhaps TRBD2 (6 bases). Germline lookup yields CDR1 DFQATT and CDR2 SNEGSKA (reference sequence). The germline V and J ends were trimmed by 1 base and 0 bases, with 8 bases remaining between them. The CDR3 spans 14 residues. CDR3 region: CSARVEGSTDTQYF. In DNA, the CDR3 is TGCAGTGCTAGAGTGGAGGGGAGCACAGATACGCAGTATTTT.

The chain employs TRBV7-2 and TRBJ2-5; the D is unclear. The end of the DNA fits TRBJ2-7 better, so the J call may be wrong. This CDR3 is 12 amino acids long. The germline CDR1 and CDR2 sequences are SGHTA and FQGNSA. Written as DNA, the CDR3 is TGTGCCAGCAGCTTAGCGCCCCACGAGCAGTACTTC. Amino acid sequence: CASSLAPHEQYF.

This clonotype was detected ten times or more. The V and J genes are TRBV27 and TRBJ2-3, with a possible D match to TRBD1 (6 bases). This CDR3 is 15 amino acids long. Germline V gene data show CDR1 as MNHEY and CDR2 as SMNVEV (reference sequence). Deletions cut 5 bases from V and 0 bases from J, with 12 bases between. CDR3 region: CASSPDRMSTDTQYF. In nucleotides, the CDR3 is TGTGCCAGCAGTCCTGACAGGATGAGCACAGATACGCAGTATTTT.

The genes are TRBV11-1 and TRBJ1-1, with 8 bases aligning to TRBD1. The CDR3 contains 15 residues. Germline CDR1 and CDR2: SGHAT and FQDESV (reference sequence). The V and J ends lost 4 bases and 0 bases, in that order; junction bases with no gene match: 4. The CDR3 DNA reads TGTGCCAGCAGCTCTGGGACAGGAGTGAACACTGAAGCTTTCTTT. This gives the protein CASSSGTGVNTEAFF.

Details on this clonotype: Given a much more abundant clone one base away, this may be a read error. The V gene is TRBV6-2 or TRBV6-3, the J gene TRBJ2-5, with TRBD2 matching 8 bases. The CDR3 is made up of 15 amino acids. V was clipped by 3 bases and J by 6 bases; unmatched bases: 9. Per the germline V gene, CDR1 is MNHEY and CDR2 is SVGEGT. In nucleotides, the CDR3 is TGTGCCAGCAGTTATGACAACGGGGGGGCACAGACCCAGTACTTC. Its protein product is CASSYDNGGAQTQYF.

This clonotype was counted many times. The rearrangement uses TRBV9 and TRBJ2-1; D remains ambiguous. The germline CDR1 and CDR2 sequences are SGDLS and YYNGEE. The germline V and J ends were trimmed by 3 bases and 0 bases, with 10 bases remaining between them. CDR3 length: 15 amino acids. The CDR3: CASSGSPSSYNEQFF. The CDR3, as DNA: TGTGCCAGCAGCGGTAGCCCCAGCTCCTACAATGAGCAGTTCTTC.

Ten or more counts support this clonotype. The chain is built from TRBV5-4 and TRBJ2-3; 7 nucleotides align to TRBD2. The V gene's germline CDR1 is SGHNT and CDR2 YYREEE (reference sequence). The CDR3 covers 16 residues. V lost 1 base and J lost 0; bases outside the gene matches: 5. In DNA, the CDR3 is TGTGCCAGCAGCTTGATAGGGACTATCAGCACAGATACGCAGTATTTT. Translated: CASSLIGTISTDTQYF.

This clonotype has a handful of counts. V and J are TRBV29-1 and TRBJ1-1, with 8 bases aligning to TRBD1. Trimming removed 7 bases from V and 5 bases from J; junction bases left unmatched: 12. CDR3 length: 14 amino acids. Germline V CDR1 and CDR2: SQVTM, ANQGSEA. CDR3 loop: CSAAQGGVRTEAFF. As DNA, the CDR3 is TGCAGCGCGGCACAGGGGGGAGTTCGGACTGAAGCTTTCTTT.

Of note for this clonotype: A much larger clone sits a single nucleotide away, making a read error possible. The CDR3 is CVSRIAGSTDTQYF. The CDR3 DNA sequence: TGTGTCAGCAGAATAGCGGGGAGCACAGATACGCAGTATTTT. The V and J genes are TRBV2 and TRBJ2-3; 8 nucleotides match TRBD2. Looked up from germline, CDR1 is SNHLY and CDR2 is FYNNEI. The CDR3 totals 14 residues.

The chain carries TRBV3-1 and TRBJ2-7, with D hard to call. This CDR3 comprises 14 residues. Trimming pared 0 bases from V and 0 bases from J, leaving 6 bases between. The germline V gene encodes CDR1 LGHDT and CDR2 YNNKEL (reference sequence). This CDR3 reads CASSQELSSYEQYF. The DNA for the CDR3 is TGTGCCAGCAGCCAAGAACTTAGCTCCTACGAGCAGTACTTC.

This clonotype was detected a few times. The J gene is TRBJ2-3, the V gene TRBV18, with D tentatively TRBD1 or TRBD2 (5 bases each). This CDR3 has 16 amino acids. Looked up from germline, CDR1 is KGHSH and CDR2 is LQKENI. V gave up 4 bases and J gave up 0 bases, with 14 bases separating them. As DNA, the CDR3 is TGTGCCAGCTCACAAACTAGGGGATCTAGCACAGATACGCAGTATTTT. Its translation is CASSQTRGSSTDTQYF.

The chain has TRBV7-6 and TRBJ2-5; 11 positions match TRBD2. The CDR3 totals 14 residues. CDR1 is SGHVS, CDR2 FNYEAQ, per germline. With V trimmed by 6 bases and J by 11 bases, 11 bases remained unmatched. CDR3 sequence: CASRHTSGGNEQYF. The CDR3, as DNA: TGTGCCAGCAGACACACTAGCGGGGGCAATGAGCAGTACTTC.

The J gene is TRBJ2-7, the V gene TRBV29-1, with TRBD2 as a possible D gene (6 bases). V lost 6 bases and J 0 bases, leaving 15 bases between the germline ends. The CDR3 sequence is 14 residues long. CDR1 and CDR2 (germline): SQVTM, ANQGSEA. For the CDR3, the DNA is TGCAGCGTAGGGACTGCCGGAAACTCCTACGAGCAGTACTTC. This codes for CSVGTAGNSYEQYF.

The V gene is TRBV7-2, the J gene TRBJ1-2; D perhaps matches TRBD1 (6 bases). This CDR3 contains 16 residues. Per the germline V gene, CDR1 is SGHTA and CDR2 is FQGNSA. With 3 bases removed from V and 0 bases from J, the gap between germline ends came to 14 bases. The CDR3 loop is CASSFMDRRANYGYTF. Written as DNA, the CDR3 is TGTGCCAGCAGCTTTATGGACAGACGAGCTAACTATGGCTACACCTTC.

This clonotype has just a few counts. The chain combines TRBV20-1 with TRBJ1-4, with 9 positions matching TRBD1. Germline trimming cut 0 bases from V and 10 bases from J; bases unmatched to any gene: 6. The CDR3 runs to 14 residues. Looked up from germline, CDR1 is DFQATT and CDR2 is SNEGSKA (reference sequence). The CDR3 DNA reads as TGCAGTGCTAGAGATAGTACAGGGGGCGGAAAACTGTTTTTT. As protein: CSARDSTGGGKLFF.